The subject of this entry is one TCR beta chain. Its specificity is unknown. This record comes from a study of T cells in Graves' hyperthyroidism and ophthalmopathy. Isolation of PBMCs was performed on around 9.7 ml fresh peripheral blood. The V gene end was trimmed by 0 bases and the J gene end by 3 bases; junction bases not matched to a gene: 8. CDR3 length: 18 amino acids. Germline assignment: CDR1 MNHEY and CDR2 SMNVEV (reference sequence). Study results and caveats: From stable hyperthyroidism, ophthalmopathy was separated by a 13 V-J model. Most expanded thyroid clonotypes above 0.001 recurred in blood.

RNA transcripts were the template for amplifying TCR beta CDR3 regions. Using the HTBI primer set, a first-round RT-PCR was run on the TCR CDR3. TCRdb re-called the multiplex PCR reads through MiXCR, storing one row per CDR3 protein. The repertoire includes about 590,000 distinct CDR3 sequences, about 15% of them detected once, and around 7.3% sits in the top ten. This chain links TRBV27 with TRBJ2-6; 7 nucleotides match TRBD1. The specimen was blood. This sequence originates from a woman under 40 with Graves' hyperthyroidism. Here the CDR3 reads CASSLSRQGQGGANVLTF. CDR3 sequence (DNA): TGTGCCAGCAGTTTATCAAGACAGGGTCAGGGTGGGGCCAACGTCCTGACTTTC.